The next 26 T cell receptor beta chains were all read from a single sample in a study of blood T cell repertoires in COVID-19. TCRdb's table, derived via immunoSEQ multiplex PCR, lists solely in-frame clones and lacks some. Of over 110,000 clones listed, roughly 84% are singletons. The sequenced sample was PBMCs or T cells enriched from blood (not recorded which). The receptors come from a man between 45 and 60 years old in a cohort exposed to, infected with or recovered from COVID-19 (not recorded which).

J is TRBJ2-2 and V is TRBV18, with TRBD1 matching over 8 bases. V trimming: 3 bases; J trimming: 3 bases; junction bases outside the gene matches: 3. This CDR3 comprises 15 residues. The germline V gene encodes CDR1 KGHSH and CDR2 LQKENI. CDR3 in amino acids: CASSPQGADTGELFF. The DNA of the CDR3 is TGTGCCAGCTCACCGCAGGGGGCGGACACCGGGGAGCTGTTTTTT.

The chain uses TRBV10-3 and TRBJ1-5; D may be TRBD1 (5 bases). Between the trimmed V and J ends, which lost 0 bases and 4 bases, there was a span of 10 bases. This CDR3 is built from 15 residues. Germline-derived CDR1 and CDR2 are ENHRY and SYGVKD. CDR3 DNA: TGTGCCATCAGTGAGTCGGGGGGGAGTAATCAGCCCCAGCATTTT. Translated: CAISESGGSNQPQHF.

The chain uses TRBV19 and TRBJ1-2; D is possibly TRBD1 (5 bases). The germline V and J ends were trimmed by 7 bases and 2 bases, with 17 bases remaining between them. The CDR3 totals 15 residues. CDR1 and CDR2 (germline): LNHDA, SQIVND (reference sequence). CDR3 amino acids: CASIGARKGNYGYTF. The CDR3 bases are TGTGCCAGTATTGGGGCGAGGAAAGGAAACTATGGCTACACCTTC.

This clone occurred a few times. The CDR3 loop reads CASSHLQGKLFF. The DNA for the CDR3 is TGCGCCAGCAGCCATCTACAGGGGAAACTGTTTTTT. The V gene is TRBV4-1, the J gene TRBJ1-4; 7 bases line up with TRBD1. V was clipped by 3 bases and J by 11 bases; unmatched bases: 3. Germline CDR1 and CDR2: MGHRA and YSYEKL. The CDR3 consists of 12 residues.

The chain carries TRBV27 and TRBJ2-3; 7 nucleotides line up with TRBD2. Germline V gene sequence: CDR1 MNHEY, CDR2 SMNVEV (reference sequence). Trimming at V came to 6 bases and at J to 1 base, leaving 7 bases not matched to a gene. The CDR3 loop spans 15 amino acids. CDR3 protein: CASRSGVWGTDTQYF. The CDR3 nucleotides are TGTGCCAGCAGAAGCGGGGTTTGGGGCACAGATACGCAGTATTTT.

The chain is built from TRBV12-3 or TRBV12-4 and TRBJ2-3; the match to TRBD1 covers 7 bases. V gave up 11 bases and J gave up 1 base; unmatched junction bases: 3. The CDR3 is made up of 12 amino acids. As DNA, the CDR3 is TGTGCCCTCGGGACAGGCACAGATACGCAGTATTTT. Protein sequence: CALGTGTDTQYF.

The chain carries TRBV9 and TRBJ2-3; 8 bases fit TRBD2. The CDR3 is made up of 17 amino acids. Looked up from germline, CDR1 is SGDLS and CDR2 is YYNGEE. Unmatched junction bases numbered 13, after V lost 4 bases and J lost 3 bases. The CDR3 coding sequence is TGTGCCAGCAGCCCGAGAGGTCTAGCGGGTTGGACAGATACGCAGTATTTT. Protein sequence: CASSPRGLAGWTDTQYF.

The chain is built from TRBV3-1 (or the pseudogene TRBV3-2) and TRBJ1-1; no clear D. Trimming took 1 base from V and 11 from J, leaving 8 bases between them. Germline CDR1 and CDR2: LGHDT and YNNKEL (reference sequence). The CDR3 spans 11 residues. CDR3: CASSQGSPAFF. CDR3 sequence (DNA): TGTGCCAGCAGCCAAGGTTCTCCGGCTTTCTTT.

This sequence joins TRBV9 and TRBJ2-7; TRBD2 matches 7 bases. The length of the CDR3 is 15 residues. The ends lost 3 bases at V and 3 bases at J; junction bases unmatched: 9. Germline values: CDR1 SGDLS, CDR2 YYNGEE. The chain's CDR3 is CASSGRGGPDYEQYF. Written as DNA, the CDR3 is TGTGCCAGCAGCGGGAGGGGAGGGCCTGACTACGAGCAGTACTTC.

The gene calls are TRBV5-4 and TRBJ2-3, with D possibly being TRBD2 (5 bases). Trimming shortened V by 6 bases and J by 1 base, and 15 bases separated the two germline ends. CDR1 is SGHNT, CDR2 YYREEE, per germline (reference sequence). CDR3 length equals 15 residues. CDR3 residues: CASMEDGVRTDTQYF. The DNA of the CDR3 is TGTGCCAGCATGGAGGACGGGGTCCGCACAGATACGCAGTATTTT.

This clone was recorded once. CDR3 nucleotide sequence: TGTGCCAGCAGCAAGTGGCCCACCGGCGACTCGAACACCGGGGAGCTGTTTTTT. Protein: CASSKWPTGDSNTGELFF. The V call is TRBV21-1, the J call TRBJ2-2; the D call in the table, TRBD2, was not verified against the DNA. TRBV21-1 is an annotated pseudogene. This CDR3 has 18 residues.

The V call is TRBV10-3, the J call TRBJ2-1; a possible D gene is TRBD2 (5 bases). The CDR3 contains 13 residues. Trimming left V 11 bases short and J 1 base short, with 12 bases between. CDR1 and CDR2 from the germline V gene are ENHRY and SYGVKD. CDR3 sequence reads: CAVSPGSYNEQFF. The CDR3, as DNA: TGTGCCGTCTCCCCGGGATCCTACAATGAGCAGTTCTTC.

The chain uses TRBV6-5 and TRBJ1-1, with 7 bases that match TRBD1. The CDR3 consists of 14 residues. The germline CDR1 and CDR2 sequences are MNHEY and SVGAGI. Unmatched junction bases numbered 5, after V lost 6 bases and J lost 1 base. The CDR3 DNA reads TGTGCCAGCAGAATGGGACAGAAGAACACTGAAGCTTTCTTT. Its protein product is CASRMGQKNTEAFF.

V and J are TRBV27 and TRBJ1-2, with a tentative D call TRBD1 (6 bases). The V and J ends lost 3 bases and 4 bases respectively, with 12 bases between them. The CDR3 totals 14 residues. Per germline, CDR1 MNHEY and CDR2 SMNVEV (reference sequence). This chain's CDR3 is CASSFGGPGYGYTF. The CDR3 DNA follows: TGTGCCAGCAGTTTCGGGGGGCCAGGCTATGGCTACACCTTC.

The chain uses TRBV18 and TRBJ2-7; TRBD1 might be the D (7 bases). The CDR3 totals 15 residues. Germline lookup yields CDR1 KGHSH and CDR2 LQKENI. V lost 6 bases and J lost 1, with 16 bases in between. This CDR3 reads CASSIGGTASYEQYF. CDR3 in DNA: TGTGCCAGCTCCATAGGCGGGACAGCTTCCTACGAGCAGTACTTC.

This rearrangement joins TRBV7-2 to TRBJ2-1; 9 bases are shared with TRBD1. This CDR3 has 15 amino acids. Germline values: CDR1 SGHTA, CDR2 FQGNSA. The V and J ends lost 3 bases and 4 bases, in that order; junction bases with no gene match: 4. The CDR3 sequence is CASSFDRGGYNEQFF. CDR3 DNA sequence: TGTGCCAGCAGCTTCGACAGGGGGGGATACAATGAGCAGTTCTTC.

This clone occurred once. The chain employs TRBV27 and TRBJ1-2; the D gene is possibly TRBD1 (5 bases). CDR3 size: 13 residues. V lost 8 bases and J 2 bases, leaving 12 bases between the germline ends. The V gene's germline CDR1 is MNHEY and CDR2 SMNVEV (reference sequence). CDR3 residues: CASALHRNYGYTF. DNA of the CDR3: TGTGCCAGCGCGCTTCACAGGAACTATGGCTACACCTTC.

This chain uses TRBV5-1 with TRBJ2-7; the D gene is possibly TRBD2 (5 bases). V lost 1 base to trimming and J lost 3 bases, with 8 bases between them. This CDR3 has 13 amino acids. CDR1 SGHRS and CDR2 YFSETQ come from the germline V gene. The CDR3 is CASSLFGDYEQYF. The DNA for the CDR3 is TGCGCCAGCAGCTTGTTCGGGGACTACGAGCAGTACTTC.

V is TRBV6-5 and J is TRBJ1-2, with D uncertain. V lost 5 bases, J lost 1 base, and 5 bases lay in between. The germline V gene encodes CDR1 MNHEY and CDR2 SVGAGI. The CDR3 has 12 residues. The CDR3 DNA reads TGTGCCAGCAGTCGGGATAACTATGGCTACACCTTC. Its translation: CASSRDNYGYTF.

As DNA, the CDR3 is TGTGCCAGCAAAACGACAGGTTATTACAATGAGCAGTTCTTC. Translated, it gives CASKTTGYYNEQFF. The gene calls are TRBV6-5 and TRBJ2-1, with D possibly being TRBD1 (6 bases). Germline CDR1 is MNHEY and CDR2 is SVGAGI. The germline V and J ends were trimmed by 7 bases and 4 bases, with 14 bases remaining between them. CDR3 length: 14 residues.

Here the CDR3 DNA reads TGTGCCAGCAGCCGGAGAAGCCTAAGCTCCTACAATGAGCAGTTCTTC. Amino acids: CASSRRSLSSYNEQFF. The V call is TRBV6-2 or TRBV6-3, the J call TRBJ2-1; the D is unclear. The V gene lost 6 bases and the J gene lost 0 bases, with 15 bases spanning the gap. The CDR3 loop spans 16 amino acids. Germline V gives CDR1 MNHEY, CDR2 SVGEGT.

For the CDR3, the DNA is TGTGCCAGTAGTACGGGACTATTCTACGAGCAGTACTTC. Translation gives CASSTGLFYEQYF. The J gene is TRBJ2-7, the V gene TRBV19, with 7 nucleotides matching TRBD2. Germline V CDR1 and CDR2: LNHDA, SQIVND (reference sequence). The CDR3 runs to 13 residues. The trim removed 4 bases at V and 3 bases at J, leaving 3 bases unmatched.

This rearrangement joins TRBV27 to TRBJ2-1, with TRBD2 as a possible D gene (5 bases). Germline-derived CDR1 and CDR2 are MNHEY and SMNVEV (reference sequence). V was clipped by 5 bases and J by 9 bases, with 11 bases between them. The CDR3 covers 12 residues. The CDR3 spells CASSPDYFEQFF. The CDR3 bases are TGTGCCAGCAGTCCCGACTATTTTGAGCAGTTCTTC.

J is TRBJ1-4 and V is TRBV30, with a possible D match to TRBD1 (5 bases). CDR3 length: 16 residues. Germline loops: CDR1 GTSNPN, CDR2 SVGIG (reference sequence). Trimming pared 1 base from V and 8 bases from J, leaving 20 bases between. CDR3 in amino acids: CAWSGLGVLGSEKLFF. CDR3 coding DNA: TGTGCCTGGAGTGGTTTAGGGGTGTTGGGCTCGGAAAAACTGTTTTTT.

The chain has TRBV7-9 and TRBJ1-2; the match to TRBD1 covers 7 bases. CDR1 and CDR2 (germline): SEHNR, FQNEAQ (reference sequence). J lost 5 bases, V lost 3 bases, and 9 bases had no gene match. The CDR3 extends over 15 amino acids. The CDR3 sequence is CASSLGRDSEYGYTF. CDR3 nucleotide sequence: TGTGCCAGCAGCTTGGGTCGGGACAGTGAGTATGGCTACACCTTC.

The chain joins TRBV10-3 to TRBJ2-7, with D perhaps TRBD2 (5 bases). The germline gives CDR1 ENHRY, CDR2 SYGVKD. Trimming took 4 bases from V and 6 from J, leaving 10 bases between them. The CDR3 length is 12 residues. For the CDR3, the DNA is TGTGCCATCAGTGCCCGGGGTTCCGAGCAGTACTTC. Translation gives CAISARGSEQYF.